This TCR beta chain is drawn from a study of CD4 T cells in relation to SARS-CoV-2 and coronaviruses. Study in general: Controls used an HIV-1 Nef peptide pool or no peptide. Shared crossreactive spike epitopes were mapped to their HLA restriction.

CD4+ T cells from unexposed donors were obtained before the COVID-19 pandemic (2011-2018). After approximately 10 days of culture, CD4+ T cells were isolated. Sequenced by immunoSEQ multiplex PCR; TCRdb stores in-frame clones only, minus some. The sample yields approximately 24,000 clones, approximately 72% seen once. V was pared by 5 bases and J by 6 bases, with 12 bases of the junction left unmatched. Per the germline V gene, CDR1 is KGHDR and CDR2 is SFDVKD. This CDR3 comprises 16 residues. This clone has only one observation. Its antigen remains unknown. The sequence came from a human donor in good health. The specimen sequenced was CD4+ T cells from PBMCs, cultured in vitro. The rearrangement uses TRBV24-1 and TRBJ2-1; 7 nucleotides match TRBD2. The CDR3 is CATSARGKVAGNEQFF. The CDR3 DNA sequence: TGTGCCACCAGTGCCCGGGGCAAGGTAGCGGGCAATGAGCAGTTCTTC.